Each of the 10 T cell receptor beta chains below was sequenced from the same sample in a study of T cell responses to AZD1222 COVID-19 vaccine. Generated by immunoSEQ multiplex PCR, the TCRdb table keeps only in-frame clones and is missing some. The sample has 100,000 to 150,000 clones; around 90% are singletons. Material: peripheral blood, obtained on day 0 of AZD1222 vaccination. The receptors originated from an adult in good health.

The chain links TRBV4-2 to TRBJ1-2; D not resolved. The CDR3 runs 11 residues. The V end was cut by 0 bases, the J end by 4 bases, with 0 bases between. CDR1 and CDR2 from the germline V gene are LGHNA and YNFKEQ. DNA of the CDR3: TGTGCCAGCAGCCAAGACTATGGCTACACCTTC. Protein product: CASSQDYGYTF.

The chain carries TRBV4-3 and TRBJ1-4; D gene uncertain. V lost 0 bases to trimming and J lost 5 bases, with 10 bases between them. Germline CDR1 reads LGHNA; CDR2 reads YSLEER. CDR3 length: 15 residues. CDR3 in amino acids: CASSQEGAGNEKLFF. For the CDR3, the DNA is TGCGCCAGCAGCCAAGAAGGAGCCGGGAATGAAAAACTGTTTTTT.

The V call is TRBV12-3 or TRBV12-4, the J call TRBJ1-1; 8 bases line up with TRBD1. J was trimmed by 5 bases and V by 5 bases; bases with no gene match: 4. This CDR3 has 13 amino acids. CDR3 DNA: TGTGCCAGCAGTAGACAGGGGCGGACTGAAGCTTTCTTT. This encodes CASSRQGRTEAFF.

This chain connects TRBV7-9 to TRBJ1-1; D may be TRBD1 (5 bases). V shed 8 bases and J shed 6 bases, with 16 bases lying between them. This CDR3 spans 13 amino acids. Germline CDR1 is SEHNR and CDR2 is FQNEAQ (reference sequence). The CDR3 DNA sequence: TGTGCCAGCTTGGGGGGACCTCCACCTGAAGCTTTCTTT. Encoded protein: CASLGGPPPEAFF.

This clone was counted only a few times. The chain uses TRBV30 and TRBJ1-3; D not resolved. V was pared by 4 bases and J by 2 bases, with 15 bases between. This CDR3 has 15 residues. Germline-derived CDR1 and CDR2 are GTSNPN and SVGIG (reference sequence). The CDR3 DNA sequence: TGTGCCTGGACACAACCCAAATCTACTGGAAACACCATATATTTT. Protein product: CAWTQPKSTGNTIYF.

Here the CDR3 DNA reads TGTGCCAGCAGCCCAACGACAGCCCCCTATGGCTACACCTTC. Amino acids: CASSPTTAPYGYTF. The chain joins TRBV14 to TRBJ1-2; TRBD1 is a possible D gene (5 bases). V shed 4 bases and J shed 4 bases, with 13 bases lying between them. This CDR3 is built from 14 residues. Germline-derived CDR1 and CDR2 are SGHDN and FVKESK.

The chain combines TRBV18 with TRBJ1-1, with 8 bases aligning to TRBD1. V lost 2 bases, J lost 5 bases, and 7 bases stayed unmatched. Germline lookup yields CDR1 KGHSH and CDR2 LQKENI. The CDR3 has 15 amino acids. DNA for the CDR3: TGTGCCAGCTCACCATACGGGACAGGCGCTACTGAAGCTTTCTTT. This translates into CASSPYGTGATEAFF.

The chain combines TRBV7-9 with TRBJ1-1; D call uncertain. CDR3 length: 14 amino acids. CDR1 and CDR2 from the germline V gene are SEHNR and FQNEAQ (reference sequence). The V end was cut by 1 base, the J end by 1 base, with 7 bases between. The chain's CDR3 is CASSLEHGNTEAFF. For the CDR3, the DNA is TGTGCCAGCAGCTTAGAACACGGGAACACTGAAGCTTTCTTT.

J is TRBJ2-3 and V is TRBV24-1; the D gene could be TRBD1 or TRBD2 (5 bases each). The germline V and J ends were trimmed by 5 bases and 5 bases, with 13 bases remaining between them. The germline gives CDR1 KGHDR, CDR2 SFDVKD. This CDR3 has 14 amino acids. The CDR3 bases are TGTGCCACCAGTGGGGGGATTGGGGGAGATACGCAGTATTTT. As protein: CATSGGIGGDTQYF.

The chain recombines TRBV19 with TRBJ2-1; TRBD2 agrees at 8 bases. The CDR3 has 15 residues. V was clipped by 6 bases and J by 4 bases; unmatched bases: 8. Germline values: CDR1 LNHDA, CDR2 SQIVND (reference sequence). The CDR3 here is CASSPPSGGYNEQFF. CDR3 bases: TGTGCCAGTAGCCCTCCGAGCGGGGGATACAATGAGCAGTTCTTC.